This record looks at one TCR beta chain sequence and its context. Its antigen is undetermined. This could be a read error, since a much larger clone is one nucleotide away. The authors built TCR beta libraries using iRepertoire HTBI primers and Arm-PCR of CDR3 regions. Each CDR3 protein is one row after TCRdb ran MiXCR on the multiplex PCR reads. There are roughly 430,000 distinct CDR3 sequences in the sample; about 15% occur only once, and about 10% lies in the top ten. These data originate in a study of regulatory T cells in long-lasting Graves disease. Study results and limitations: Between persistent patients, about 2,700 public clonotypes were shared, exceeding the 900 to 1,000 shared between new patients. With persistent disease, TRBV28, TRBJ1-2 and TRBJ2-5 were the favored segments.

Germline V gene lookup returns CDR1 MDHEN and CDR2 SYDVKM. The CDR3 has 13 amino acids. V dropped 8 bases and J dropped 6 bases, with 17 bases sitting between them. Time point noted: newly diagnosed GD, antithyroid drugs for less than 3 months. With RNA extracted from PBMCs as input, the TCR library was made. Separately, the same data were catalogued under a study of T cells in Graves' hyperthyroidism and ophthalmopathy.

The clonotype comes from a woman in her thirties with Graves disease. The sequenced sample was peripheral blood mononuclear cells (PBMCs), obtained at new diagnosis, from a patient treated with antithyroid drugs. This chain connects TRBV28 to TRBJ2-7; D unclear. CDR3 amino acids: CASAARPWGEQYF. The CDR3 DNA sequence: TGTGCCAGCGCCGCGAGGCCCTGGGGCGAGCAGTACTTC.